This record looks at one T cell receptor (beta chain) sequence and its context. The antigen is undetermined. This sample is part of a study of shared clonotypes between healthy human individuals. CDR3 length: 15 amino acids. CDR1 and CDR2 from the germline V gene are MNHNY and SVGAGI (reference sequence). V gave up 0 bases and J gave up 0 bases, with 6 bases separating them. TCRdb keeps only in-frame clones here, not all; method: immunoSEQ multiplex PCR. The sample holds around 1,900,000 clones, roughly 95% seen once. Findings and limits, study-wide: The study sampled only blood, and tissue repertoires likely differ.

Naive CD8 isolation took CD45RO-negative cells positively selected for CCR7 and excluded terminally differentiated effector memory CD45RA+ cells. All the donors were Caucasian adults who lived in Nashville, Tennessee. Material: naive CD8+ T cells from PBMCs. The V gene is TRBV6-6, the J gene TRBJ1-5, with a possible D match to TRBD1 (6 bases). This TCR derives from a man in his late teens or twenties in good health. Some clones in this sample may be carry-over from other donors' samples. CDR3 sequence: CASSYSGHSNQPQHF. The DNA of the CDR3 is TGTGCCAGCAGTTACTCGGGACATAGCAATCAGCCCCAGCATTTT.